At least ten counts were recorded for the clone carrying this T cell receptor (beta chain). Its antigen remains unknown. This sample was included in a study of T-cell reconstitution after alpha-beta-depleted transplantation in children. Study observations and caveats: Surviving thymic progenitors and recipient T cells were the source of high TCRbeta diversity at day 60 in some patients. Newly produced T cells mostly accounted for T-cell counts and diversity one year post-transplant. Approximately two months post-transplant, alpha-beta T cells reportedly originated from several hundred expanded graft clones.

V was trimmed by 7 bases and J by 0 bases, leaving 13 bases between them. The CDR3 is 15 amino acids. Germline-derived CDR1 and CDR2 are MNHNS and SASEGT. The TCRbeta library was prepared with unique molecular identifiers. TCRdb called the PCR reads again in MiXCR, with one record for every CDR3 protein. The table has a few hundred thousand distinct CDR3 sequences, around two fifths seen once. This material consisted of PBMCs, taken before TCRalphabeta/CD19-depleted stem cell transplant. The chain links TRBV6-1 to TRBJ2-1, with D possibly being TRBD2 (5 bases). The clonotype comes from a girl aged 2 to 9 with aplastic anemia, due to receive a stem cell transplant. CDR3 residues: CASKRAASSYNEQFF. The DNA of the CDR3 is TGTGCCAGCAAGAGGGCCGCGAGCTCCTACAATGAGCAGTTCTTC.